The T cell receptor beta chain described here comes from a study of T-cell reconstitution after alpha-beta-depleted transplantation in children. As regards this clonotype: Its matching antigen is unknown.

Study-wide points: Diversity of TCRbeta at day 60 was high in some patients, arising from surviving recipient T cells and thymic progenitors.

A TCRbeta library incorporating unique molecular identifiers was prepared. MiXCR, applied by TCRdb to the PCR reads, yields one record per CDR3 protein. Among fewer than 550,000 distinct CDR3 sequences, about 16% were seen once, and the ten largest hold about 32%. Germline V gene sequence: CDR1 MNHEY, CDR2 SMNVEV (reference sequence). The ends lost 8 bases at V and 1 base at J; junction bases unmatched: 4. CDR3 size: 15 residues. V usage is TRBV27 and J usage is TRBJ2-3; 12 positions agree with TRBD2. This specimen consisted of PBMCs, mostly from graft donor cells, obtained 360 days after TCRalphabeta/CD19-depleted stem cell transplant. This sequence originates from a boy younger than two who had a stem cell transplant for Wiskott-Aldrich syndrome, so the T cells may come from the graft donor. The CDR3 DNA is TGTGCCAGCCAGGGGACTAGCGGGCGCACAGATACGCAGTATTTT. As protein: CASQGTSGRTDTQYF.